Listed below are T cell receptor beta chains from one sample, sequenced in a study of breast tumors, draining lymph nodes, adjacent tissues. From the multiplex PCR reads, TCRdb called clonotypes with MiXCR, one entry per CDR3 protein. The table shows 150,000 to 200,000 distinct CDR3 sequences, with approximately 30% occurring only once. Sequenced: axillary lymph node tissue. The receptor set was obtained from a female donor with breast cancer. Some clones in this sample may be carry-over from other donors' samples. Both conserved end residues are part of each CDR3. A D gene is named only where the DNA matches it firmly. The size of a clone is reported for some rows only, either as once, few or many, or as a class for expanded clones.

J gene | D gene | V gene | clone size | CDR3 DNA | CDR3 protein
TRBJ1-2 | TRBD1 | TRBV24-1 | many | TGTGCCACCAGTGTTGGACAGGGGGCGGCTGGCTACACCTTC | CATSVGQGAAGYTF
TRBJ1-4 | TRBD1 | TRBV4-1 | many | TGCGCCAGCAGCCAAGATCTTCGCGGGACAGGGGCAGGGAAACTGTTTTTT | CASSQDLRGTGAGKLFF
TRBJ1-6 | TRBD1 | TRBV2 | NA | TGTGCCAGCAGCATGACAGGGGGATCACCCCTCCACTTT | CASSMTGGSPLHF
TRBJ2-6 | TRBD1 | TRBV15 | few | TGTGCCACCAGCAGAGGGGGACAGATCTCTGGGGCCAACGTCCTGACTTTC | CATSRGGQISGANVLTF
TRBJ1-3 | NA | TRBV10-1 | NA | TGCGCCAGCAGACCTACCGCGGGACAAGTCTCTGGAAGCACCATATATTTT | CASRPTAGQVSGSTIYF
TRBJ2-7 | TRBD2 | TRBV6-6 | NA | TGTGCCAGCAGGCCCGGGACTAGCGGTGCAGATGCGCAGTACTTC | CASRPGTSGADAQYF
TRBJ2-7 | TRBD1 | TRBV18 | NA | TGTGCCAGCTCACCCGACAGGGCGAGTGACGAGCAGTACTTC | CASSPDRASDEQYF
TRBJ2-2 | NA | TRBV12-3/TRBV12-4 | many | TGTGCCAGCAACAGGGGGGGATCCGGGGAGCTGTTTTTT | CASNRGGSGELFF
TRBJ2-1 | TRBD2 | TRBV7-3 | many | TGTGCCAGCAGCTTAGCTGCGGGGGTTTACAATGAGCAGTTCTTC | CASSLAAGVYNEQFF
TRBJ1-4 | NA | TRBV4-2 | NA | TGTGCCAGCAGCCAAAACCAGGGGAAACTGTTTTTT | CASSQNQGKLFF
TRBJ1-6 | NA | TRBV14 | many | TGTGCCAGCAGCCAAGTAGGGTTTGATTCACCCCTCCACTTT | CASSQVGFDSPLHF
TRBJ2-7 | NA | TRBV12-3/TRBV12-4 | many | TGTGCCAGCAGAAACGGGGCCTCCTACGAGCAGTACTTC | CASRNGASYEQYF
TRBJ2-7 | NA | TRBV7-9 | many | TGTGCCAGCAGCTTAGGGGTTACGAAAGGCTACGAGCAGTACTTC | CASSLGVTKGYEQYF
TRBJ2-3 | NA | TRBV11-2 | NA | TGTGCCAGCAGCTTAGGGAGGGCTCATACGCAGTATTTT | CASSLGRAHTQYF
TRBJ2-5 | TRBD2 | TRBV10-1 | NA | TGCGCCAGCAGTGAGGGGACTAGCGGGGGGGCCCAGTACTTC | CASSEGTSGGAQYF
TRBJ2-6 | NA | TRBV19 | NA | TGTGCCAGTAGTCTTTCACCGGGGCTCAACACTGAAGCTTTC | CASSLSPGLNTEAF
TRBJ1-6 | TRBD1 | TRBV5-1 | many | TGCGCCAGCAGCTTTCACACAGGGGGTTATAATTCACCCCTCCACTTT | CASSFHTGGYNSPLHF
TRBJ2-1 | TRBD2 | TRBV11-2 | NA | TGTGCCAGCAGCTCCCGACTAGCGGGTGAGGCCACAGATACGCAGTTCTTC | CASSSRLAGEATDTQFF
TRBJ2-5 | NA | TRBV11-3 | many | TGTGCCACCGCGGTTAGTGGTCAAGAGACCCAGTACTTC | CATAVSGQETQYF
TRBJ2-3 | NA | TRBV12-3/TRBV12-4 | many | TGTGCCAGCAGTTTAGGAGGTCTTAGCACAGATACGCAGTATTTT | CASSLGGLSTDTQYF
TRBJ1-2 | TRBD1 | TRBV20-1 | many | TGCAGTGCTAGGGAAACAGGGGGCAGCTATGGCTACACCTTC | CSARETGGSYGYTF
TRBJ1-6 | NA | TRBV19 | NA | TGTGCCAGTAGTCCTAGGACAGACCTTAATTCACCCCTCCACTTT | CASSPRTDLNSPLHF
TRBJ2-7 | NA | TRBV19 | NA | TGTGCCAACCTTGACGGCTACGAGCAGTACTTC | CANLDGYEQYF
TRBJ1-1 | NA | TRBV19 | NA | TGTGCCAGTAGCCCATCCGGGGGGAACACTGAAGCTTTCTTT | CASSPSGGNTEAFF
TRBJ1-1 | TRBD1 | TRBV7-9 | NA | TGTGCCAGCAGCTTGGGACAGACCAATATGAACACTGAAGCTTTCTTT | CASSLGQTNMNTEAFF
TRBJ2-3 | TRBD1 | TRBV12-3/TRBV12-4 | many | TGTGCCAGCAGTACCCAGACAGGGACCCCCGGTACGCAGTATTTT | CASSTQTGTPGTQYF
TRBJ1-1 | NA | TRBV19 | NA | TGTGCCAGTAGTCTCCCGGCGCAAGGCACTGAAGCTTTCTTT | CASSLPAQGTEAFF
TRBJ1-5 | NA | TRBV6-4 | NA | TGTGCCACCGGGACTAGCGGGGTATGTCAGCCCCAGCATTTT | CATGTSGVCQPQHF
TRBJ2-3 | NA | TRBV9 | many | TGTGCCAGCAACGTAGGGGGGGACTCCACAGATACGCAGTATTTT | CASNVGGDSTDTQYF
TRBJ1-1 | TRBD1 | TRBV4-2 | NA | TGTGCCAGCAGCCTCAGGACAGGGGAGGTCACTGAAGCTTTCTTT | CASSLRTGEVTEAFF
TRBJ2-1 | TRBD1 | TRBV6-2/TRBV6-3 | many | TGTGCCAGCAGTTACCTGACAGGGTACAATGAGCAGTTCTTC | CASSYLTGYNEQFF
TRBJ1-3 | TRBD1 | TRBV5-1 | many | TGCGCCAGCAGCACCCGGACAGGGTCGGGAAACACCATATATTTT | CASSTRTGSGNTIYF
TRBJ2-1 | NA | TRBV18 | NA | TGTGCCAGCTCACCATTGAACAACCCCCCCGGCAATGAGCAGTTCTTC | CASSPLNNPPGNEQFF
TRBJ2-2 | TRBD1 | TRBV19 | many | TGTGCCAGTAGTATAGATCTGACGCGGGACAGGGCCACCGGGGAGCTGTTTTTT | CASSIDLTRDRATGELFF
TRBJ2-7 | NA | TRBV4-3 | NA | TGCGCCAGCAGCCAAGGAGGGGGAACTAACGAGCAGTACTTC | CASSQGGGTNEQYF
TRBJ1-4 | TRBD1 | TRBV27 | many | TGTGCCAGCAGGGGGACAGTTAATGAAAAACTGTTTTTT | CASRGTVNEKLFF
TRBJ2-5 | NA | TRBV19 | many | TGTGCCAGTACCACGAGGGGGGGATCAGCGACCCAGTACTTC | CASTTRGGSATQYF
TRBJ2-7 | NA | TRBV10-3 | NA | TGTGCCATCAGTGAGGGGGGCGAGCAGTACTTC | CAISEGGEQYF
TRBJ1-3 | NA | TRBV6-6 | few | TGTGCCAGCAGTCTCCTGCAAAACGGGAACACCATATATTTT | CASSLLQNGNTIYF
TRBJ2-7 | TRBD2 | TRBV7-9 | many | TGTGCCAGCAGCCCATCTCCCGGCGGGGGTAGGAGCTCCTACGAGCAGTACTTC | CASSPSPGGGRSSYEQYF
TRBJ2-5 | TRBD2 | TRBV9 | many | TGTGCCAGCAGCGGTGGGACTAGCGGGGGGTACCAAGAGACCCAGTACTTC | CASSGGTSGGYQETQYF
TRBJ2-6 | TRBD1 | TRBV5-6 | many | TGTGCCAGCAGGTACAGGGGGCTGGCTGGGGCCAACGTCCTGACTTTC | CASRYRGLAGANVLTF
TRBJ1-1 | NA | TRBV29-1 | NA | TGCAGCGTTGTGGGGAACACTGAAGCTTTCTTT | CSVVGNTEAFF
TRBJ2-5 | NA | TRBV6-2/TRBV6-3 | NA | TGTGCCAGCAGGAGGACCGTCGGGGGTGAGACCCAGTACTTC | CASRRTVGGETQYF
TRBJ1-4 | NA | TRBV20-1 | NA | TGCAGTGCGGACCTAGCGGAACCAAATGAAAAACTGTTTTTT | CSADLAEPNEKLFF
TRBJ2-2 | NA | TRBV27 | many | TGTGCCAGCAGTCGGTATACCGGGGAGCTGTTTTTT | CASSRYTGELFF
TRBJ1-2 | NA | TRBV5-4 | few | TGTGCCAGCAGCTTCTCCGGGACGACTTACGGTGGCTACACCTTC | CASSFSGTTYGGYTF
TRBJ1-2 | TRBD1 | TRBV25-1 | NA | TGTGCTAGAATTCGCGGGACAGGCGGTGGCTACACCTTC | CARIRGTGGGYTF
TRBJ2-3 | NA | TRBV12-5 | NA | TGTGCAAGTGGTTTCTACAACGGGACGGACACAGATACGCAGTATTTT | CASGFYNGTDTDTQYF
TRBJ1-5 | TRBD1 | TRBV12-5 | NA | TGTGCTAGTGGTTTGGGAGGACCGGGACAGGGTGTTCAGCCCCAGCATTTT | CASGLGGPGQGVQPQHF
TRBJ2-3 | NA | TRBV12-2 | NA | TGTGCAAGTCGCCGTCATCGGGCGGGGGGCACAGATACGCAGTATTTT | CASRRHRAGGTDTQYF
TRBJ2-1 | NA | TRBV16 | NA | TGTGCCAGCAGCCGATTCGGTCAGCAGTTCTTC | CASSRFGQQFF
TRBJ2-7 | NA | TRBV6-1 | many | TGTGCCAGCAGTGATGGCTGGGGCTCCTACGAGCAGTACTTC | CASSDGWGSYEQYF
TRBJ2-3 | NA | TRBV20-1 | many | TGCAGTGCTAGAGACCCGAGGACCTCACTAAAGGATACGCAGTATTTT | CSARDPRTSLKDTQYF
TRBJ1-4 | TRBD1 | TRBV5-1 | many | TGCGCCAGCAGGGATGGACAGGAGGTTGAAAAACTGTTTTTT | CASRDGQEVEKLFF
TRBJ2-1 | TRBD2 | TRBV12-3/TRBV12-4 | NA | TGTGCCAGCGTTGAAGTAGCGGGGGGGCCCTCGTACAATGAGCAGTTCTTC | CASVEVAGGPSYNEQFF
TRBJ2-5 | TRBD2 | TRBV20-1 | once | TGCAGTCAGTCCGGGACTAGCGGGGGGGATACGAAAGAGACCCAGTACTTC | CSQSGTSGGDTKETQYF